These T cell receptor beta chains were read from a single sample in a study of blood T cell repertoires in COVID-19. Sequenced by immunoSEQ multiplex PCR; TCRdb stores in-frame clones only, minus some. The sample has 160,000 or so clones, about four fifths seen once; the top ten hold about 15%. Sequencing used peripheral blood. The receptors derive from a woman of 80 years or more with acute or convalescent COVID-19. Each CDR3 is given with its conserved first and last residue. A D gene is named only where the DNA matches it firmly. The size of a clone is reported for some rows only, either as once, few or many, or as a class for expanded clones.

J gene | D gene | clone size | V gene | CDR3 length | CDR3 protein | CDR3 DNA
TRBJ2-2 | TRBD2 | - | TRBV7-9 | 19 | CASSFARRMLAGRIGELFF | TGTGCCAGCAGCTTCGCAAGGCGGATGCTAGCGGGAAGGATCGGGGAGCTGTTTTTT
TRBJ1-2 | TRBD1 | - | TRBV2 | 13 | CASSERTGYGYTF | TGTGCCAGCAGTGAAAGGACAGGCTATGGCTACACCTTC
TRBJ1-1 | TRBD1 | - | TRBV5-1 | 16 | CASSLEQGLGNTEAFF | TGCGCCAGCAGCTTGGAACAGGGGCTCGGCAACACTGAAGCTTTCTTT
TRBJ1-5 | - | once | TRBV7-8 | 17 | CASSLALVRDINQPQHF | TGTGCCAGCAGCTTAGCGCTTGTCAGAGACATCAATCAGCCCCAGCATTTT
TRBJ1-4 | - | - | TRBV2 | 13 | CASHGQLNEKLFF | TGTGCCAGCCATGGACAGTTAAATGAAAAACTGTTTTTT
TRBJ1-2 | TRBD1 | - | TRBV28 | 15 | CASSLGTGAGYGYTF | TGTGCCAGCAGTCTCGGGACAGGGGCGGGCTATGGCTACACCTTC
TRBJ2-2 | TRBD2 | - | TRBV7-2 | 16 | CASSFQPSGGPGELFF | TGTGCCAGCAGCTTCCAACCTAGCGGGGGGCCTGGGGAGCTGTTTTTT
TRBJ2-1 | - | - | TRBV30 | 16 | CAWSVKGTGSYNEQFF | TGTGCCTGGAGTGTAAAGGGCACAGGCTCCTACAATGAGCAGTTCTTC
TRBJ1-1 | TRBD1 | - | TRBV18 | 16 | CASSPQGGTGDTEAFF | TGTGCCAGCTCACCCCAGGGAGGGACAGGGGACACTGAAGCTTTCTTT
TRBJ2-5 | TRBD2 | - | TRBV3-1/TRBV3-2 | 16 | CASSQKPGLAEETQYF | TGTGCCAGCAGCCAGAAGCCCGGACTAGCGGAAGAGACCCAGTACTTC
TRBJ1-2 | - | - | TRBV28 | 13 | CASSPPGRYGYTF | TGTGCCAGCAGTCCGCCAGGTCGGTATGGCTACACCTTC
TRBJ1-1 | - | few | TRBV19 | 16 | CASSIDVGPGSTEAFF | TGTGCCAGTAGTATAGATGTGGGACCCGGGAGCACTGAAGCTTTCTTT
TRBJ1-4 | TRBD1 | - | TRBV4-1 | 15 | CASSQTGGADEKLFF | TGCGCCAGCAGCCAAACAGGGGGCGCGGATGAAAAACTGTTTTTT
TRBJ1-6 | - | - | TRBV5-1 | 15 | CASSLDRVPNSPLHF | TGCGCCAGCAGCTTGGACAGGGTTCCAAATTCACCCCTCCACTTT
TRBJ2-1 | - | - | TRBV28 | 13 | CASSLPRLSEQFF | TGTGCCAGCAGTTTACCGCGACTATCTGAGCAGTTCTTC
TRBJ1-5 | - | - | TRBV12-3/TRBV12-4 | 13 | CASSFGRGVPQHF | TGTGCCAGCAGTTTCGGCAGGGGAGTGCCCCAGCATTTT
TRBJ1-4 | TRBD1 | - | TRBV29-1 | 13 | CSTQGASNEKLFF | TGCAGCACCCAGGGGGCAAGTAATGAAAAACTGTTTTTT
TRBJ1-6 | TRBD1 | - | TRBV4-1 | 17 | CASSQPRAGGSNSPLHF | TGCGCCAGCAGCCAACCTAGGGCAGGGGGGAGTAATTCACCCCTCCACTTT
TRBJ1-1 | TRBD1 | - | TRBV12-3/TRBV12-4 | 12 | CATSGGPYEAFF | TGTGCCACCTCAGGGGGACCATATGAAGCTTTCTTT
TRBJ2-1 | - | - | TRBV5-1 | 13 | CASSFSGTHEQFF | TGCGCCAGCAGCTTTAGCGGCACACACGAGCAGTTCTTC